Listed below are T cell receptor beta chains from one sample, sequenced in a study of CD8+ T cells in alopecia areata. Produced via immunoSEQ multiplex PCR; TCRdb's table is partial and in-frame only. The sample records around 300,000 clones, 60% being singletons. Sequences were derived from CD4+ T cells sorted from blood, sampled at roughly week 53, from a patient treated with tofacitinib. These receptors were taken from a human donor with alopecia areata. CDR3s include the opening cysteine and the closing phenylalanine or tryptophan. A D gene is named only where the DNA matches it firmly. Only some rows state a clone size, as once, few, many or a class for expanded clones.

TRBJ2-5	-	TRBV30	-	CAWMAWGKETQYF	TGTGCCTGGATGGCGTGGGGGAAAGAGACCCAGTACTTC
TRBJ1-6	-	TRBV2	-	CASQPLNREDSPLHF	TGTGCCAGCCAGCCTCTGAACAGGGAGGATTCACCCCTCCACTTT
TRBJ2-5	-	TRBV5-1	-	CASSSGSRTGETQYF	TGCGCCAGCAGCTCCGGGTCCCGGACTGGAGAGACCCAGTACTTC
TRBJ1-4	few	TRBV5-4	-	CASSLDAGATNEKLFF	TGTGCCAGCAGCTTGGATGCAGGGGCAACTAATGAAAAACTGTTTTTT
TRBJ2-5	-	TRBV7-9	-	CASSLGGAAKETQYF	TGTGCCAGCAGCTTAGGAGGGGCGGCCAAAGAGACCCAGTACTTC
TRBJ2-1	-	TRBV29-1	-	CSAGKGAYNEQFF	TGCAGCGCCGGAAAGGGAGCGTACAATGAGCAGTTCTTC
TRBJ2-6	many	TRBV10-3	-	CAISLGHLTGANVLTF	TGTGCCATCTCCCTGGGACATTTGACTGGGGCCAACGTCCTGACTTTC
TRBJ1-2	-	TRBV30	-	CAWGTNGYTF	TGTGCCTGGGGGACTAATGGCTACACCTTC
TRBJ2-3	-	TRBV30	-	CAWSVFGGRTDTQYF	TGTGCCTGGAGTGTATTTGGCGGACGCACAGATACGCAGTATTTT
TRBJ1-1	few	TRBV12-5	TRBD1	CASGSGTGYTEAFF	TGTGCTAGTGGGTCCGGGACAGGCTACACTGAAGCTTTCTTT
TRBJ2-5	few	TRBV30	-	CAWSASETQYF	TGTGCCTGGAGTGCGTCGGAGACCCAGTACTTC
TRBJ1-1	-	TRBV4-2	TRBD1	CASSQGGGGAYTEAFF	TGTGCCAGCAGCCAAGGGGGAGGGGGCGCGTACACTGAAGCTTTCTTT
TRBJ2-3	few	TRBV10-3	-	CAISLRERDGTDTQYF	TGTGCCATCAGTCTGCGGGAAAGGGACGGCACAGATACGCAGTATTTT
TRBJ2-3	few	TRBV6-5	-	CASSKLADTQYF	TGTGCCAGCAGTAAGCTTGCAGATACGCAGTATTTT
TRBJ1-2	-	TRBV9	TRBD1	CASSADRDGYTF	TGTGCCAGCAGCGCGGACAGGGATGGCTACACCTTC
TRBJ1-3	-	TRBV29-1	-	CSVGTNGNTIYF	TGCAGCGTGGGAACTAATGGAAACACCATATATTTT